The entry below describes one T cell receptor (beta chain). This specimen comes from a study of T cell responses to AZD1222 COVID-19 vaccine. CDR1 is SNHLY, CDR2 FYNNEI, per germline. V dropped 4 bases and J dropped 3 bases, with 13 bases sitting between them. This CDR3 has 15 amino acids. TCRdb's table, derived via immunoSEQ multiplex PCR, lists solely in-frame clones and lacks some. The sample has about 180,000 clones, about 91% seen once. Sequenced here: peripheral blood, sampled 28 days after the second AZD1222 dose. The gene calls are TRBV2 and TRBJ1-3, with D unclear. The sequence came from an adult who received the AZD1222 COVID-19 vaccine. CDR3 nucleotides: TGTGCCAGCAGTGTGGGAGGGAAAGGTGGAAACACCATATATTTT. This encodes CASSVGGKGGNTIYF.